A single sample is the source of the 6 T cell receptor beta chains below, sequenced in a study of cytomegalovirus exposure and HLA in healthy donors. The study ran its PCR with 60 Vbeta and 13 Jbeta primers. TCRdb's copy holds only in-frame clones and misses some; the assay was immunoSEQ multiplex PCR. Here the sample table reports under 65,000 clones. Sequenced material: PBMCs. The receptors shown here come from a woman aged 18 to 35 in good health and CMV-seronegative.

The chain recombines TRBV12-5 with TRBJ2-7; D may be TRBD2 (5 bases). The germline V gene has CDR1 LGHNT and CDR2 FRNRAP. V was pared by 2 bases and J by 6 bases, with 8 bases between. There are 12 residues in the CDR3. The CDR3 here is CASGLRELEQYF. The CDR3 DNA sequence: TGTGCTAGTGGTTTGCGGGAACTCGAGCAGTACTTC.

The V gene is TRBV5-1, the J gene TRBJ2-3; 9 bases align to TRBD1. The ends lost 7 bases at V and 3 bases at J; junction bases unmatched: 12. CDR1 and CDR2 (germline): SGHRS, YFSETQ. The CDR3 is 16 amino acids. CDR3 protein: CASAANTGGMTDTQYF. CDR3 coding DNA: TGCGCCAGCGCCGCTAATACAGGGGGCATGACAGATACGCAGTATTTT. The entire variable domain, with the rest obtained from reference TRBV5-1 and TRBJ2-3, is as follows: KAGVTQTPRYLIKTRGQQVTLSCSPISGHRSVSWYQQTPGQGLQFLFEYFSETQRNKGNFPGRFSGRQFSNSRSEMNVSTLELGDSALYLCASAANTGGMTDTQYFGPGTRLTVL.

The rearrangement links TRBV25-1 to TRBJ2-2; 9 bases map to TRBD2. The ends lost 5 bases at V and 5 bases at J; junction bases unmatched: 9. The V gene's germline CDR1 is MGHDK and CDR2 SYGVNS. The CDR3 covers 16 residues. Here the CDR3 reads CASSKGLAHTTGELFF. The DNA of the CDR3 is TGTGCCAGCAGTAAGGGACTAGCCCACACAACCGGGGAGCTGTTTTTT.

The gene calls are TRBV5-4 and TRBJ2-7; D call uncertain. This CDR3 is 14 amino acids long. The V gene's germline CDR1 is SGHNT and CDR2 YYREEE (reference sequence). Trimming pared 4 bases from V and 0 bases from J, leaving 11 bases between. In DNA form, the CDR3 reads TGTGCCAGCAGCATTGAAAGGAGCTCCTACGAGCAGTACTTC. Protein product: CASSIERSSYEQYF.

The J gene is TRBJ1-6, the V gene TRBV6-1, with 7 bases aligning to TRBD1. V was clipped by 3 bases and J by 4 bases; unmatched bases: 9. CDR1 is MNHNS, CDR2 SASEGT, per germline. This CDR3 comprises 17 residues. Written as DNA, the CDR3 is TGTGCCAGCAGTGAGGAGGTATCGGGACAGTATAATTCACCCCTCCACTTT. This sequence encodes CASSEEVSGQYNSPLHF.

The CDR3 sequence: CAWSPQGNTEAFF. In nucleotides, the CDR3 is TGTGCCTGGAGTCCCCAGGGAAACACTGAAGCTTTCTTT. The rearrangement joins TRBV30 to TRBJ1-1; a possible D gene is TRBD1 (5 bases). This CDR3 contains 13 residues. From germline, CDR1 is GTSNPN and CDR2 SVGIG (reference sequence). Trimming left V 2 bases short and J 2 bases short, with 9 bases between. Supplemented by reference TRBV30 and TRBJ1-1, the full variable domain reads SQTIHQWPATLVQPVGSPLSLECTVEGTSNPNLYWYRQAAGRGLQLLFYSVGIGQISSEVPQNLSASRPQDRQFILSSKKLLLSDSGFYLCAWSPQGNTEAFFGQGTRLTVV.